The next 21 T cell receptor beta chains were all read from a single sample in a study of shared clonotypes between healthy human individuals (dated by TCRdb to 2020 to 2022). Libraries were made using the immunoSEQ multiplex PCR assay. TCRdb obtained this table from immuneACCESS and retained in-frame rearrangements with V and J assigned. These tables miss some clones; where compared with another copy, unresolved V genes account for less than half of the shortfall, and the remainder is unexplained. The sample table lists more than 2,000,000 clones, 85% to 95% of them with a count of one. The top ten clones comprise approximately 0.4% of the sample. Sample: naive CD4+ T cells from PBMCs. The cell subset or site label, read with the paper, signifies: CD45RA+ positively selected. The receptors originated from a man aged 18-30 years in good health. Some clones in this sample may be carry-over from other donors' samples.

V usage is TRBV4-2 and J usage is TRBJ1-2; D is unresolved. The CDR3 length is 16 residues. Trimming left V 0 bases short and J 0 bases short, with 11 bases between. From germline, CDR1 is LGHNA and CDR2 YNFKEQ. The CDR3 coding sequence is TGTGCCAGCAGCCAAGATCGCGGGATAGCTAACTATGGCTACACCTTC. Protein product: CASSQDRGIANYGYTF.

A word on this clone: This sample includes further DNA sequences coding for the same CDR3. The chain recombines TRBV5-1 with TRBJ2-5; TRBD1 matches at 8 bases. Trimming cost V 0 bases and J 4 bases; bases outside gene matches: 5. Germline CDR1 SGHRS, CDR2 YFSETQ. The CDR3 runs to 15 residues. CDR3 DNA: TGCGCCAGCAGCTTGGACAGGGGGAGAGGAGAGACCCAGTACTTC. Its protein product is CASSLDRGRGETQYF.

This chain connects TRBV28 to TRBJ1-4; 8 positions agree with TRBD1. The CDR3 sequence is 15 residues long. The V segment lost 5 bases and the J segment 4 bases; nucleotides outside the gene matches: 6. Germline V lookup: CDR1 MDHEN, CDR2 SYDVKM. This chain's CDR3 is CASSIRTGRNEKLFF. CDR3 in DNA: TGTGCCAGCAGTATCCGGACAGGGCGTAATGAAAAACTGTTTTTT.

This clone came up a few times. The chain recombines TRBV10-3 with TRBJ1-5; no clear D. The CDR3 has 13 residues. Trimming took off 4 bases at V and 7 bases at J, with 11 bases between the two ends. Germline-derived CDR1 and CDR2 are ENHRY and SYGVKD. DNA for the CDR3: TGTGCCATCAGTGGGGCAGGTAAACAGCCCCAGCATTTT. Residues: CAISGAGKQPQHF.

This clone was found once. The chain has TRBV30 and TRBJ2-5; 13 nucleotides align to TRBD2. The germline V gene encodes CDR1 GTSNPN and CDR2 SVGIG (reference sequence). Trimming at V came to 2 bases and at J to 1 base, leaving 1 base not matched to a gene. This CDR3 region has 15 residues. Here the CDR3 reads CAWSRTSGSQETQYF. CDR3 DNA sequence: TGTGCCTGGAGTAGGACTAGCGGGAGCCAAGAGACCCAGTACTTC.

The J gene is TRBJ2-4, the V gene TRBV7-2; maybe TRBD2 (6 bases). From germline, CDR1 is SGHTA and CDR2 FQGNSA. This CDR3 spans 14 amino acids. With 1 base removed from V and 6 bases from J, the gap between germline ends came to 10 bases. The CDR3 DNA reads as TGTGCCAGCAGCTTAGACTGGGGAGGAAACATTCAGTACTTC. Protein product: CASSLDWGGNIQYF.

This rearrangement joins TRBV7-3 to TRBJ2-1; D not certain. The length of the CDR3 is 15 residues. CDR1 and CDR2 from the germline V gene are SGHTA and FQGTGA. Trimming took 0 bases from V and 4 from J, leaving 10 bases between them. The CDR3: CASSLTFARYNEQFF. CDR3 coding DNA: TGTGCCAGCAGCTTAACGTTTGCGCGTTACAATGAGCAGTTCTTC.

This chain uses TRBV7-2 with TRBJ2-7; D not resolved. V lost 4 bases and J lost 2, with 9 bases in between. This CDR3 is built from 13 residues. Per germline, CDR1 SGHTA and CDR2 FQGNSA. The CDR3 reads CASSSYRAYEQYF. The CDR3 DNA reads as TGTGCCAGCAGCTCCTACAGAGCCTACGAGCAGTACTTC.

The rearrangement uses TRBV7-3 and TRBJ2-3, with D unresolved. V lost 2 bases to trimming and J lost 0 bases, with 9 bases between them. Per germline, CDR1 SGHTA and CDR2 FQGTGA. This CDR3 has 15 amino acids. CDR3 sequence: CASSLGASSTDTQYF. The CDR3, as DNA: TGTGCCAGCAGCTTAGGCGCATCTAGCACAGATACGCAGTATTTT.

About this clone: Other DNA variants within this sample encode the same CDR3. The genes are TRBV7-2 and TRBJ2-3; 7 nucleotides line up with TRBD2. With V trimmed by 1 base and J by 4 bases, 2 bases remained unmatched. Germline V gene data show CDR1 as SGHTA and CDR2 as FQGNSA. The CDR3 consists of 14 residues. The CDR3 DNA sequence: TGTGCCAGCAGCTTAGGCGGGAGCGCAGATACGCAGTATTTT. Amino acid sequence: CASSLGGSADTQYF. Filled out from reference TRBV7-2 and TRBJ2-3, the complete variable domain reads GAGVSQSPSNKVTEKGKDVELRCDPISGHTALYWYRQSLGQGLEFLIYFQGNSAPDKSGLPSDRFSAERTGGSVSTLTIQRTQQEDSAVYLCASSLGGSADTQYFGPGTRLTVL.

The chain recombines TRBV14 with TRBJ2-7; TRBD2 might be the D (6 bases). The CDR3 consists of 13 residues. Germline V gives CDR1 SGHDN, CDR2 FVKESK. V lost 6 bases and J lost 5, with 14 bases in between. For the CDR3, the DNA is TGTGCCAGCAGAAGAGTCGGGAGCCACGAGCAGTACTTC. Its translation: CASRRVGSHEQYF.

The chain carries TRBV6-5 and TRBJ1-2, with D possibly matching TRBD1 (5 bases). Germline V gene sequence: CDR1 MNHEY, CDR2 SVGAGI. Trimming removed 6 bases at V and 4 bases at J, with 18 bases between. The CDR3 length is 15 residues. For the CDR3, the DNA is TGTGCCAGCAGGAAACCCAGGGATTTGGGCTATGGCTACACCTTC. This encodes CASRKPRDLGYGYTF.

The chain carries TRBV28 and TRBJ2-7, with 7 positions matching TRBD1. The junction had 8 bases not matched to a gene; V was cut back by 4 bases and J by 5 bases. The CDR3 has 14 residues. Germline V gene lookup returns CDR1 MDHEN and CDR2 SYDVKM. The CDR3, as DNA: TGTGCCAGCAGTTGGATAGACAGGGACAACGAGCAGTACTTC. This encodes CASSWIDRDNEQYF.

In regard to this clone: This specimen includes other DNA sequences encoding the same CDR3. This sequence joins TRBV5-1 and TRBJ1-4; possible D gene TRBD1, 6 bases. Trimming stripped 2 bases from V and 2 bases from J, with 10 bases between. The CDR3 is made up of 15 amino acids. Germline values: CDR1 SGHRS, CDR2 YFSETQ. Written as DNA, the CDR3 is TGCGCCAGCAGCTTACAGGGAACGACTAATGAAAAACTGTTTTTT. It yields the protein CASSLQGTTNEKLFF.

The chain joins TRBV7-7 to TRBJ2-7; maybe TRBD1 (6 bases). V was clipped by 5 bases and J by 2 bases, with 10 bases between them. There are 13 residues in the CDR3. Germline loops: CDR1 SSHAT, CDR2 FNYEAQ (reference sequence). The CDR3 sequence: CASSPGQPYEQYF. The CDR3 nucleotides are TGTGCCAGCAGCCCAGGACAGCCCTACGAGCAGTACTTC.

The chain couples TRBV9 to TRBJ2-1, with D possibly being TRBD2 (6 bases). The CDR3 has 14 residues. Trimming shortened V by 4 bases and J by 6 bases, and 14 bases separated the two germline ends. Germline V gene lookup returns CDR1 SGDLS and CDR2 YYNGEE. The CDR3 DNA is TGTGCCAGCAGCCGGGGGATTCCCGGCAATGAGCAGTTCTTC. This translates into CASSRGIPGNEQFF.

This sequence joins TRBV9 and TRBJ2-1; the D is unclear. V gave up 0 bases and J gave up 4 bases, with 14 bases separating them. The CDR3 has 16 residues. Germline V gene data show CDR1 as SGDLS and CDR2 as YYNGEE. CDR3 sequence reads: CASSVGPSEGYNEQFF. The CDR3 nucleotides read TGTGCCAGCAGCGTAGGCCCGTCAGAAGGTTACAATGAGCAGTTCTTC. Drawing the rest from reference TRBV9 and TRBJ2-1, the complete variable domain is DSGVTQTPKHLITATGQRVTLRCSPRSGDLSVYWYQQSLDQGLQFLIQYYNGEERAKGNILERFSAQQFPDLHSELNLSSLELGDSALYFCASSVGPSEGYNEQFFGPGTRLTVL.

V and J are TRBV2 and TRBJ1-1; maybe TRBD1 (6 bases). V was pared by 4 bases and J by 7 bases, with 13 bases between. In germline, CDR1 is SNHLY, CDR2 FYNNEI. The CDR3 extends over 13 amino acids. CDR3 DNA sequence: TGTGCCAGCAGTGGTCAGGGGCGGAATGAAGCTTTCTTT. Translation gives CASSGQGRNEAFF.

The rearrangement uses TRBV7-9 and TRBJ2-1, with 7 nucleotides matching TRBD1. CDR1 is SEHNR, CDR2 FQNEAQ, per germline (reference sequence). V trimming: 5 bases; J trimming: 3 bases; junction bases outside the gene matches: 7. The CDR3 sequence is 15 residues long. The CDR3 DNA sequence: TGTGCCAGCAGCCAGACCAGGGGGATCTACAATGAGCAGTTCTTC. Amino acids: CASSQTRGIYNEQFF.

The chain recombines TRBV5-1 with TRBJ2-2; TRBD2 aligns across 7 bases. The trim removed 1 base at V and 6 bases at J, leaving 3 bases unmatched. The germline V gene encodes CDR1 SGHRS and CDR2 YFSETQ. CDR3 length: 14 amino acids. In nucleotides, the CDR3 is TGCGCCAGCAGCTTGTGGGAGGGGTCCGGGGAGCTGTTTTTT. Its translation: CASSLWEGSGELFF.

The rearrangement links TRBV10-1 to TRBJ2-1, with 10 bases that match TRBD2. There are 17 residues in the CDR3. Germline trimming cut 0 bases from V and 6 bases from J; bases unmatched to any gene: 8. CDR1 and CDR2 (germline): WNHNN, SYGVQD (reference sequence). The CDR3 reads CASSESIRTSGTNEQFF. CDR3 DNA: TGCGCCAGCAGTGAGTCGATAAGGACTAGCGGAACCAATGAGCAGTTCTTC.